Included here is one T cell receptor beta chain sequence, with context. No antigen is known for it. Constant-segment primers and 5'RACE yielded cDNA libraries for TCR alpha and TCR beta, each carrying sample barcodes and UMIs. TCRdb re-called the 5' RACE reads through MiXCR, storing one row per CDR3 protein. The sample yields about 400,000 distinct CDR3 sequences, around 22% seen once. This record comes from a study of T-cell memory formation after mild COVID-19. Broader study findings: Among contracting clones, CD4+ were mainly CM/EM and CD8+ enriched in EMRA.

Germline V CDR1 and CDR2: MNHEY, SVGAGI. This CDR3 is 11 amino acids long. The germline V and J ends were trimmed by 2 bases and 10 bases, with 6 bases remaining between them. This TCR was recovered from an adult woman who had mild COVID-19 (a few samples of this study predate the infection). Cell type and time point are not known. The chain links TRBV6-5 to TRBJ2-1, with D uncertain. Specimen: PBMCs or a T cell subset sorted from them (not recorded which). The CDR3 nucleotides read TGTGCCAGCAGTTACGGACGGGAGCAGTTCTTC. It specifies CASSYGREQFF.